These T cell receptor beta chains were read from a single sample in a study of shared clonotypes between healthy human individuals. Sequencing used immunoSEQ multiplex PCR; TCRdb keeps in-frame clones, though not all of them. This sample has roughly 1,800,000 clones, with about 95% found just once. The sample was naive CD8+ T cells sorted from blood. Receptors were obtained from a young man in good health. Both conserved end residues are part of each CDR3. A D gene is named only where the DNA matches it firmly. The listing skips clone size in some rows; elsewhere it reads once, few, many or a size class.

>-|-|TRBV19|TRBJ2-7
TGTGCCAGTAGTATAGTGGCAGGACACCTGTACGAGCAGTACTTC
CASSIVAGHLYEQYF
>-|TRBD1|TRBV19|TRBJ1-5
TGTGCCAGTAGTATAACTAGGGACAGTGGGTATCAGCCCCAGCATTTT
CASSITRDSGYQPQHF
>-|-|TRBV6-1|TRBJ1-5
TGTGCCAGCAGTGATTGGGAGGGTCAGCCCCAGCATTTT
CASSDWEGQPQHF
>-|-|TRBV7-9|TRBJ2-3
TGTGCCAGCAGTCCCCGCAGGGCCCTCACAGATACGCAGTATTTT
CASSPRRALTDTQYF
>-|-|TRBV30|TRBJ1-1
TGTGCCTGGAGTGAGGACTTTCAGGTATACTTT
CAWSEDFQVYF
>-|-|TRBV19|TRBJ2-7
TGTGCCAGTAGTATAGCGGGACTCTCCTACGAGCAGTACTTC
CASSIAGLSYEQYF
>-|-|TRBV11-2|TRBJ2-7
TGTGCCAGCAGCTTAAGGACACCCTACGAGCAGTACTTC
CASSLRTPYEQYF
>-|-|TRBV7-6|TRBJ2-1
TGTGCCAGCAGCTTACTGGGATCCCACAATGAGCAGTTCTTC
CASSLLGSHNEQFF
>once|TRBD2|TRBV6-5|TRBJ2-7
TGTGCCAGCAGTTACTCGAGCGGGGATGGTTCCTACGAGCAGTACTTC
CASSYSSGDGSYEQYF
>-|-|TRBV28|TRBJ1-5
TGTGCCAGCAGTTTGGGGGTCGGGCAGCCCCAGCATTTT
CASSLGVGQPQHF
>-|-|TRBV5-4|TRBJ2-1
TGTGCCAGCAGCTCCTGGGGGGCCTCCTACAATGAGCAGTTCTTC
CASSSWGASYNEQFF
>-|TRBD2|TRBV5-6|TRBJ2-1
TGTGCCAGCAGGGTTTGGGGAGGGAGCTCCTACAATGAGCAGTTCTTC
CASRVWGGSSYNEQFF
>-|-|TRBV11-2|TRBJ2-5
TGTGCCAGCAGCCGAGTGGGGAGGCAAGAGACCCAGTACTTC
CASSRVGRQETQYF
>-|TRBD1|TRBV7-9|TRBJ2-7
TGTGCCAGCAGCCTCGGGACAGGGTTTCTCTACGAGCAGTACTTC
CASSLGTGFLYEQYF
>-|-|TRBV7-9|TRBJ2-5
TGTGCCAGCAGCTTAGTGGAGACCCAGTACTTC
CASSLVETQYF
>-|-|TRBV30|TRBJ1-1
TGTGCCTGGAGTGTGACCAAAGGCGCTGAAGCTTTCTTT
CAWSVTKGAEAFF
>once|-|TRBV4-2|TRBJ2-7
TGTGCCAGCAGCCAAGAGCGCGGGACCTTGACCGAGCAGTACTTC
CASSQERGTLTEQYF
>-|TRBD2|TRBV5-4|TRBJ2-7
TGTGCCAGCAGCTTGGCCCTAGCGGGAGGCGAGCAGTACTTC
CASSLALAGGEQYF
>-|-|TRBV13|TRBJ2-7
TGTGCCAGCAGCTTAGAGGAGGACTACGAGCAGTACTTC
CASSLEEDYEQYF
>-|-|TRBV30|TRBJ2-1
TGTGCCTGGCAACAGAGGGAGGCCTCCTACAATGAGCAGTTCTTC
CAWQQREASYNEQFF
>-|-|TRBV5-6|TRBJ1-4
TGTGCCAGCAGCCATCAGACTAATGAAAAACTGTTTTTT
CASSHQTNEKLFF
>-|-|TRBV5-4|TRBJ1-1
TGTGCCAGCAGCTTGACAGGGTACACTGAAGCTTTCTTT
CASSLTGYTEAFF
>-|TRBD1|TRBV28|TRBJ2-7
TGTGCCAGCAGTTTTGGGACAGGGGGCTACGAGCAGTACTTC
CASSFGTGGYEQYF
>-|TRBD1|TRBV7-6|TRBJ2-3
TGTGCCAGCAGCTTAGGGCAGGGGGCTGGAGATACGCAGTATTTT
CASSLGQGAGDTQYF
>-|-|TRBV10-3|TRBJ2-7
TGTGCCATCAGTGAGCTAGGGCAGAAATTCTACGAGCAGTACTTC
CAISELGQKFYEQYF
>-|-|TRBV6-5|TRBJ1-5
TGTGCCAGCAGTTACTTACGGGGTGAGCCCCAGCATTTT
CASSYLRGEPQHF
>-|-|TRBV7-9|TRBJ1-1
TGTGCCAGCACCTACGGCGGAGGTGTGAACACTGAAGCTTTCTTT
CASTYGGGVNTEAFF
>-|-|TRBV29-1|TRBJ2-6
TGCAGCGTTGTCCTCTCTGGGGCCAACGTCCTGACTTTC
CSVVLSGANVLTF
>-|-|TRBV27|TRBJ1-2
TGTGCCAGCAGTTTATCACAGGGACCCCTCTATGGCTACACCTTC
CASSLSQGPLYGYTF
>once|-|TRBV2|TRBJ2-1
TGTGCCAGCAGTGAAGGTGGAGGGGGTTACAATGAGCAGTTCTTC
CASSEGGGGYNEQFF
>-|-|TRBV29-1|TRBJ2-2
TGCAGCGTTGAAGCGGCCACCGGGGAGCTGTTTTTT
CSVEAATGELFF
>-|-|TRBV9|TRBJ2-2
TGTGCCAGCAGCGTAGATAGCGGTGCGAACACCGGGGAGCTGTTTTTT
CASSVDSGANTGELFF
>-|TRBD1|TRBV5-8|TRBJ2-7
TGTGCCAGCGGAAGACCGGGACAGGGCCCCTACGAGCAGTACTTC
CASGRPGQGPYEQYF
>-|TRBD2|TRBV27|TRBJ2-7
TGTGCCAGCAGTCCCCCACCTAGCGGGAGGTCCTACGAGCAGTACTTC
CASSPPPSGRSYEQYF
>-|-|TRBV10-2|TRBJ2-2
TGCGCCAGCAGTGAGTGGGGCCCGAACACCGGGGAGCTGTTTTTT
CASSEWGPNTGELFF
>-|TRBD2|TRBV4-3|TRBJ2-2
TGCGCCAGCAGCCAAGATGCGGGGACTAGCGGTTTTCCGAACACCGGGGAGCTGTTTTTT
CASSQDAGTSGFPNTGELFF
>-|TRBD1|TRBV27|TRBJ2-7
TGTGCCAGCAGCCTGACAGGGGACGAGCAGTACTTC
CASSLTGDEQYF
>-|-|TRBV10-3|TRBJ1-2
TGTGCCATCAGCGAGCAGGGAGGGGGTTTGGATGGCTACACCTTC
CAISEQGGGLDGYTF
>-|-|TRBV30|TRBJ2-7
TGTGCCTGGAGGGGGCGGGAATCCTACGAGCAGTACTTC
CAWRGRESYEQYF
>-|TRBD2|TRBV7-9|TRBJ2-1
TGTGCCAGCAGCCCGAGTAGCGGGAGTTCGGATGAGCAGTTCTTC
CASSPSSGSSDEQFF
>-|-|TRBV27|TRBJ1-5
TGTGCCAGCAGTTTTTCTATGGGCAATCAGCCCCAGCATTTT
CASSFSMGNQPQHF
>-|TRBD1|TRBV7-9|TRBJ2-1
TGTGCCAGCAGCTTAGGACAGGGAACCTACAATGAGCAGTTCTTC
CASSLGQGTYNEQFF